These 22 T cell receptor beta chains were all obtained from the same sample, sequenced in a study of tumor and adjacent non-tumor tissue in lung cancer. No cell sorting was done before RNA was extracted from the tissue. TCRbeta libraries were built with three rounds of nested PCR, modified from ARM-PCR. TCRdb itself ran the multiplex PCR reads through MiXCR, one entry per CDR3 protein. This sample carries more than 70,000 distinct CDR3 sequences, around 65% of them seen once, and the ten largest clones take about 15%. Sequenced: lung tumor tissue. Source of these receptors: a man aged 70 or older with non-small cell lung cancer.

Notes on this clonotype: A junction boundary mismatches the germline segment, possibly from a read error. The chain carries TRBV29-1 and TRBJ2-5; TRBD2 might be the D (5 bases). CDR3 size: 15 residues. Germline CDR1 and CDR2: SQVTM and ANQGSEA. In DNA form, the CDR3 reads TGCAGCGTTAGGTGGGCGGGCGTGGGAAAGGAGACCCAATACTTC. Encoded protein: CSVRWAGVGKETQYF.

Notes on this clonotype: This could be a read error, since a much larger clone is one nucleotide away. This rearrangement joins TRBV7-3 to TRBJ2-1, with D perhaps TRBD2 (6 bases). Germline V gene sequence: CDR1 SGHTA, CDR2 FQGTGA. The CDR3 has 15 amino acids. V lost 2 bases and J 4 bases, leaving 12 bases between the germline ends. The DNA for the CDR3 is TGTGCCAGCAGCTTATTGGGGACTCCTTACAATGAGCAGTTCTTC. Protein product: CASSLLGTPYNEQFF.

The J gene is TRBJ2-2, the V gene TRBV29-1, with D perhaps matching TRBD2 (5 bases). V shed 4 bases and J shed 2 bases, with 8 bases lying between them. CDR1 SQVTM and CDR2 ANQGSEA come from the germline V gene. The CDR3 totals 13 residues. In nucleotides, the CDR3 is TGCAGCGTTGGGAGGCGAAACACCGGGGAGCTGTTTTTT. Translated: CSVGRRNTGELFF.

This clonotype was observed a handful of times. This chain connects TRBV6-1 to TRBJ1-5, with 7 bases lining up with TRBD1. J lost 1 base, V lost 4 bases, and 4 bases had no gene match. Germline assignment: CDR1 MNHNS and CDR2 SASEGT. There are 15 residues in the CDR3. Here the CDR3 reads CASSGQGGSNQPQHF. The DNA of the CDR3 is TGTGCCAGCAGTGGACAGGGAGGGAGCAATCAGCCCCAGCATTTT.

This clonotype appeared many times. The chain joins TRBV12-3 or TRBV12-4 to TRBJ2-2; TRBD1 agrees at 7 bases. This CDR3 comprises 15 residues. Trimming removed 4 bases from V and 3 bases from J; junction bases left unmatched: 5. The CDR3 DNA reads as TGTGCCAGCAGTTACGGGACAGTTTACACCGGGGAGCTGTTTTTT. The encoded protein is CASSYGTVYTGELFF.

Details on this clonotype: A much more abundant neighbour one base away suggests this may be a read error. The chain uses TRBV25-1 and TRBJ1-2; 11 bases are shared with TRBD1. This CDR3 contains 15 residues. CDR1 is MGHDK and CDR2 is SYGVNS in the germline V gene. CDR3 coding DNA: TGTGCCAGCAGTGGGGGACAGGGGGGGATCTATGACTACACCTTC. As protein: CASSGGQGGIYDYTF.

About this clonotype: A much larger clone sits a single nucleotide away, making a read error possible. Because the CDR3 is missing its conserved closing phenylalanine or tryptophan, this is likely a read error. The rearrangement joins TRBV11-2 to TRBJ1-1; weak D call: TRBD1 (6 bases). The CDR3 sequence is 11 residues long. The germline gives CDR1 SGHAT, CDR2 FQNNGV. The CDR3 nucleotides read TGTGCCAACAGCTTAGAGGGGGGAGCTTTCTCT. Amino acids: CANSLEGGAFS.

Worth noting for this clonotype: A read error may produce the germline difference seen at one junction end. V is TRBV7-9 and J is TRBJ2-3; no clear D gene. CDR1 and CDR2 from the germline V gene are SEHNR and FQNEAQ (reference sequence). This CDR3 comprises 13 residues. The CDR3 region has the DNA TGTGTCAGCAGTCTCCCAGGCCCAGATACGCAGTATTTT. It is translated as CVSSLPGPDTQYF.

This clonotype was observed a handful of times. This chain links TRBV5-1 with TRBJ2-7, with unresolved D. Trimming stripped 4 bases from V and 2 bases from J, with 4 bases between. CDR3 length: 11 amino acids. Germline CDR1 and CDR2: SGHRS and YFSETQ. The chain's CDR3 is CASSQAYEQYF. DNA for the CDR3: TGCGCCAGCAGCCAAGCCTACGAGCAGTACTTC.

This rearrangement joins TRBV28 to TRBJ2-2; no clear D gene. The V and J ends lost 7 bases and 3 bases respectively, with 9 bases between them. CDR1 and CDR2 from the germline V gene are MDHEN and SYDVKM. The CDR3 length is 13 residues. The CDR3 sequence is CASISQDTGELFF. DNA of the CDR3: TGTGCCAGCATTTCCCAAGACACCGGGGAGCTGTTTTTT.

As regards this clonotype: Given a much more abundant clone one base away, this may be a read error. The chain is built from TRBV6-6 and TRBJ1-3; 7 nucleotides match TRBD1. CDR3 length: 18 residues. The V gene's germline CDR1 is MNHNY and CDR2 SVGAGI (reference sequence). CDR3 in amino acids: CASSYSRALGGSGDTIYF. In DNA form, the CDR3 reads TGTGCCAGCAGTTACTCTAGAGCCTTAGGGGGCTCTGGAGACACCATATATTTT.

This clonotype was picked up a small number of times. In DNA form, the CDR3 reads TGTGCCAGCAGCTTAATACGGGGGGCACACAATGAGCAGTTCTTC. Translated: CASSLIRGAHNEQFF. This chain connects TRBV7-8 to TRBJ2-1; a possible D gene is TRBD2 (7 bases). The CDR3 extends over 15 amino acids. CDR1 SGHVS and CDR2 FQNEAQ come from the germline V gene. Trimming stripped 2 bases from V and 5 bases from J, with 13 bases between.

As for this clonotype: The conserved final phenylalanine or tryptophan is absent from the CDR3, which likely points to a read error. The V gene is TRBV11-2, the J gene TRBJ2-7, with 8 bases that match TRBD2. The CDR3 extends over 13 amino acids. The germline V gene encodes CDR1 SGHAT and CDR2 FQNNGV. CDR3 loop: CANSLGLALEQYL. CDR3 nucleotides: TGTGCCAACAGCTTAGGACTAGCACTCGAGCAGTACTTA.

In the case of this clonotype: A much bigger clone sits one base away, suggesting this may be a read error. The CDR3 end shows no conserved phenylalanine or tryptophan, and so a read error is likely. The chain links TRBV13 to TRBJ2-7; weak D call: TRBD1 (6 bases). V was trimmed by 5 bases and J by 9 bases, leaving 20 bases between them. Germline V CDR1 and CDR2: PRHDT, FYEKMQ (reference sequence). This CDR3 spans 14 amino acids. In nucleotides, the CDR3 is TGTGCCAGCAGCCGAGGACAGACGTCAATGGGGCAGTACTCC. This encodes CASSRGQTSMGQYS.

A remark on this clonotype: One end of the junction varies from germline; a read error may be responsible. The gene calls are TRBV11-2 and TRBJ2-3; D remains ambiguous. Germline V CDR1 and CDR2: SGHAT, FQNNGV. The CDR3 is made up of 12 amino acids. CDR3 residues: CVSSLSADTQYF. For the CDR3, the DNA is TGCGTCAGCAGCTTATCCGCAGATACGCAGTATTTT.

The rearrangement links TRBV10-3 to TRBJ1-5; 8 bases line up with TRBD1. The CDR3 runs 16 residues. The trim removed 2 bases at V and 13 bases at J, leaving 16 bases unmatched. CDR1 ENHRY and CDR2 SYGVKD come from the germline V gene. CDR3 region: CAISEILDREHLPQHF. CDR3 nucleotides: TGTGCCATCAGTGAGATACTGGACAGGGAACATCTGCCTCAGCATTTT.

This clonotype was found many times. V and J are TRBV6-1 and TRBJ1-3; 7 bases are shared with TRBD1. The CDR3 loop spans 14 amino acids. CDR1 and CDR2 (germline): MNHNS, SASEGT. The V and J ends lost 5 bases and 2 bases, in that order; junction bases with no gene match: 3. The CDR3 loop reads CASSPDRAGNTIYF. The CDR3 DNA sequence: TGTGCCAGCAGTCCCGACAGGGCTGGAAACACCATATATTTT.

With regard to this clonotype: The missing conserved phenylalanine or tryptophan at the end of this CDR3 makes a read error likely. V is TRBV6-5 and J is TRBJ2-7, with no clear D. The germline CDR1 and CDR2 sequences are MNHEY and SVGAGI. The germline V and J ends were trimmed by 4 bases and 2 bases, with 18 bases remaining between them. The CDR3 consists of 16 residues. The CDR3 loop is CASSCSATGPTYEQYL. DNA for the CDR3: TGTGCCAGCAGTTGCTCGGCAACTGGACCGACCTACGAGCAGTACCTC.

Concerning this clonotype: No conserved phenylalanine or tryptophan ends this CDR3, so it is likely a read error. The V and J genes are TRBV2 and TRBJ2-3; 8 bases fit TRBD2. Looked up from germline, CDR1 is SNHLY and CDR2 is FYNNEI. This CDR3 region has 13 residues. The CDR3 coding sequence is TGTGTCAGTGGGACTAGGGTGACAGATACGCAGTATTCT. It translates to CVSGTRVTDTQYS.

This clonotype has a count of ten or more. The chain has TRBV28 and TRBJ2-6; D call uncertain. V dropped 5 bases and J dropped 4 bases, with 9 bases sitting between them. Per the germline V gene, CDR1 is MDHEN and CDR2 is SYDVKM. The CDR3 spans 14 residues. CDR3 residues: CASSPGVGANVLTF. The DNA of the CDR3 is TGTGCCAGCAGTCCTGGGGTCGGGGCCAACGTCCTGACTTTC.

Comments on this clonotype: At one end, the junction sequence differs from germline, possibly due to a read error. The chain has TRBV6-5 and TRBJ2-3; D gene uncertain. This CDR3 has 14 amino acids. The germline V gene has CDR1 MNHEY and CDR2 SVGAGI. The CDR3 sequence is CASSRNGRTDRQYF. CDR3 sequence (DNA): TGTGCCAGCAGCCGTAATGGGCGCACAGATAGGCAGTATTTT.

This clonotype was recorded only once. This chain connects TRBV11-3 to TRBJ1-5; D gene ambiguous. CDR1 and CDR2 (germline): SGHNT, YENEEA. This CDR3 is built from 17 residues. V lost 0 bases to trimming and J lost 0 bases, with 12 bases between them. CDR3 DNA sequence: TGTGCCAGCAGCTTAGATGAGGGAAATTTTAGCAATCAGCCCCAGCATTTT. Encoded protein: CASSLDEGNFSNQPQHF.